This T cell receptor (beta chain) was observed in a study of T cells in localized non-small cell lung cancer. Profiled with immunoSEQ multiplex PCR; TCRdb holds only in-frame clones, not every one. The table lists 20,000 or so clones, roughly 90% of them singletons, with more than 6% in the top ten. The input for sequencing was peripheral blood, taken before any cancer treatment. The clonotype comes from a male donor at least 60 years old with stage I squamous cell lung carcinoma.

In DNA, the CDR3 is TGTGCCAGCAGTGAGGCTAGCGGGGGGGCGGGGACGCAGTATTTT. It translates to CASSEASGGAGTQYF. The chain uses TRBV6-1 and TRBJ2-3; 12 bases are shared with TRBD2. V shed 3 bases and J 9 bases; nucleotides not matched to a gene: 7. The CDR3 is 15 residues long. Per the germline V gene, CDR1 is MNHNS and CDR2 is SASEGT.